This TCR beta chain was captured by sequencing in a study of response to subunit inactivated influenza vaccine listed by TCRdb under 2018. General notes on the study: Deep quantitative T cell receptor repertoire profiling was used in the study to track responses to a trivalent subunit inactivated influenza vaccine.

Library prep was done by RT-PCR. Sequencing used an Illumina HiSeq 2500. TCRdb reprocessed the public reads (quality trimming at Q25 with fastp, clone calling with MiXCR) and kept in-frame beta chains. Here each entry gathers all rows of one CDR3 protein and keeps the most common genes and DNA. This sample comprises 650,000 or so distinct CDR3 sequences, 14% of them detected only once. The ten largest clonotypes hold approximately 7.6% of the sample. The CDR3 runs 16 amino acids, cysteine and phenylalanine included. Only the CDR3 part of the read is kept: 48 bases, read in frame from the first base. The germline V gene (reference sequence) sets CDR1 to LNHNV and CDR2 to YYDKDF. The junction shows trimming of 0 bases on V and 5 bases on J, plus 16 bases between the germline ends. This clonotype was observed a few times. No cognate antigen has been identified for it. No per-base quality is available; no much larger clone lies one base away.

Summary of the overall study and its limitations: The authors proposed that each seasonal influenza vaccination may bring in only a limited number of new T cells.

Recombination connected TRBV15 to TRBJ2-5; confidence is insufficient to name the D gene. This TCR derives from a man aged 50 or older who received an inactivated influenza vaccine. Donor details come from another sample of the same person, matched by shared clones. The specimen was PBMCs from blood, collected around 14 days before vaccination. The nucleotide sequence is TGTGCCACCAGCAGAGAAGTAAGGGTCAGCACGGAGACCCAGTACTTC. Its translation reads: CATSREVRVSTETQYF.